This T cell receptor (beta chain) was retrieved from a study of blood T cell repertoires in COVID-19. Study information: The analysed material was cDNA or gDNA that came from T cells, B-cell-depleted T cells, or PBMCs.

Sequencing used immunoSEQ multiplex PCR; TCRdb keeps in-frame clones, though not all of them. The sample gives roughly 120,000 clones, roughly 81% of which show up once; about 3% is in the top ten. The sample consisted of peripheral blood. The TCR comes from a man in his forties or fifties with acute or convalescent COVID-19.

The CDR3 here is CASRVTGVQNIQYF. CDR3 coding DNA: TGTGCCAGTAGGGTCACAGGGGTACAAAACATTCAGTACTTC. The V and J genes are TRBV19 and TRBJ2-4; TRBD1 matches 7 bases. This CDR3 is 14 amino acids long. Germline trimming cut 6 bases from V and 5 bases from J; bases unmatched to any gene: 7. The germline V gene encodes CDR1 LNHDA and CDR2 SQIVND (reference sequence).